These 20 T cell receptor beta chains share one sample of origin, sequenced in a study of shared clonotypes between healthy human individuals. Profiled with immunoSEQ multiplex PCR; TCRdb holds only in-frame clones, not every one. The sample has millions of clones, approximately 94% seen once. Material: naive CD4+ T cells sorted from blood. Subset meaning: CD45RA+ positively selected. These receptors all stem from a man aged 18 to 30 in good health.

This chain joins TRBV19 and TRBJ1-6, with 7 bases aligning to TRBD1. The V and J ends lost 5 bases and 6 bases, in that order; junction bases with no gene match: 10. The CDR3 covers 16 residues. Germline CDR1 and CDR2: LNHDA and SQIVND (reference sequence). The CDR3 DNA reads TGTGCCAGTAGTGTCGAAAGGGGGCGGTCTAATTCACCCCTCCACTTT. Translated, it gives CASSVERGRSNSPLHF.

CDR3 in DNA: TGTGCCAGCAGTTTGTTGAGCGGGGGAGAGACCCAGTACTTC. This encodes CASSLLSGGETQYF. The chain is built from TRBV28 and TRBJ2-5; 8 positions match TRBD2. The CDR3 contains 14 residues. V lost 3 bases to trimming and J lost 4 bases; unmatched junction nucleotides: 4. CDR1 and CDR2 from the germline V gene are MDHEN and SYDVKM. Full variable domain (remainder filled in from reference TRBV28 and TRBJ2-5): DVKVTQSSRYLVKRTGEKVFLECVQDMDHENMFWYRQDPGLGLRLIYFSYDVKMKEKGDIPEGYSVSREKKERFSLILESASTNQTSMYLCASSLLSGGETQYFGPGTRLLVL.

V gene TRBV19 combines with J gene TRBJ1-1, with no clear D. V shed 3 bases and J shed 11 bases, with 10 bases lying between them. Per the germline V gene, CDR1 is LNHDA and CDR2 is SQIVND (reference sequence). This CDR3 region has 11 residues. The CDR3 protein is CASSISTLAFF. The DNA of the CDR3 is TGTGCCAGTAGTATCTCGACACTCGCTTTCTTT.

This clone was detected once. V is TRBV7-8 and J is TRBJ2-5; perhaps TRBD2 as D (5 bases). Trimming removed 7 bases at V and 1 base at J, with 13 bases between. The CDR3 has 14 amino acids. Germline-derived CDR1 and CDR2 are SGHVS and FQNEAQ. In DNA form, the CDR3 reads TGTGCCAGCACCAGAGGGATTATCCAAGAGACCCAGTACTTC. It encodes CASTRGIIQETQYF.

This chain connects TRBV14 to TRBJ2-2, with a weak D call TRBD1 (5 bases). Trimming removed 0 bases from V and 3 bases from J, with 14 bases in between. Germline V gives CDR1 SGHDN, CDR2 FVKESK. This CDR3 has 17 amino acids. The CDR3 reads CASSQDRRRGYTGELFF. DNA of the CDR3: TGTGCCAGCAGCCAAGACAGGAGAAGGGGTTACACCGGGGAGCTGTTTTTT. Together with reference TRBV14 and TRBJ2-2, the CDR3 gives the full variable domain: EAGVTQFPSHSVIEKGQTVTLRCDPISGHDNLYWYRRVMGKEIKFLLHFVKESKQDESGMPNNRFLAERTGGTYSTLKVQPAELEDSGVYFCASSQDRRRGYTGELFFGEGSRLTVL.

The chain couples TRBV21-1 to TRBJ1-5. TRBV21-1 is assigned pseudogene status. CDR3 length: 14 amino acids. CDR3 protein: CASSKEGWPQPQHF. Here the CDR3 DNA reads TGTGCCAGCAGCAAAGAGGGTTGGCCTCAGCCCCAGCATTTT.

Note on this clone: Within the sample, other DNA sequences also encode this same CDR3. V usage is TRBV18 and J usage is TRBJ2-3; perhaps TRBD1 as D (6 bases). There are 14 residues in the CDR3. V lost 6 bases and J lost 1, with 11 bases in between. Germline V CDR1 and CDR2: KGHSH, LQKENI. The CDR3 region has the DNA TGTGCCAGCTCGCCCACAGGGCGCACAGATACGCAGTATTTT. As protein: CASSPTGRTDTQYF.

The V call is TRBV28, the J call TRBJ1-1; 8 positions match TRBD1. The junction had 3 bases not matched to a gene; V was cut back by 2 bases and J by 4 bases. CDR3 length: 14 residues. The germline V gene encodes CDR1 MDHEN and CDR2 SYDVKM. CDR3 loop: CASSLTGGFTEAFF. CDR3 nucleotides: TGTGCCAGCAGTTTAACAGGGGGGTTCACTGAAGCTTTCTTT.

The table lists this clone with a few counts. The CDR3 loop reads CSVWTGAEAFF. DNA of the CDR3: TGCAGCGTGTGGACAGGAGCGGAAGCTTTCTTT. The chain employs TRBV29-1 and TRBJ1-1; 7 bases map to TRBD1. The CDR3 sequence is 11 residues long. Trimming took 6 bases from V and 8 from J; bases not matched to a gene: 6. CDR1 and CDR2 (germline): SQVTM, ANQGSEA.

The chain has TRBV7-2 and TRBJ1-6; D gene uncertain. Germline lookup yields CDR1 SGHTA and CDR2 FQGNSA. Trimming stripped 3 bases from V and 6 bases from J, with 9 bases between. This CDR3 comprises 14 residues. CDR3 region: CASSFERANSPLHF. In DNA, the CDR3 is TGTGCCAGCAGCTTTGAAAGGGCTAATTCACCCCTCCACTTT.

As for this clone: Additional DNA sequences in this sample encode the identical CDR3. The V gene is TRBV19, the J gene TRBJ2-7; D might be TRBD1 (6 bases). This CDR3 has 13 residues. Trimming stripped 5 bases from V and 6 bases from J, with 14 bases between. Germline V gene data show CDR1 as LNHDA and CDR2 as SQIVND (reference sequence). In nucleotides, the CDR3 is TGTGCCAGTAGTGAACAGGGTTCCAGCGAGCAGTACTTC. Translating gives CASSEQGSSEQYF.

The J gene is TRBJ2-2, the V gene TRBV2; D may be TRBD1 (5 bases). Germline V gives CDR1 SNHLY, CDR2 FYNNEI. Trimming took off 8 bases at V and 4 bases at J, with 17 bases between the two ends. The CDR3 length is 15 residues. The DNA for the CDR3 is TGTGCCAGCGCCTCCCAAGGACAAGTCACCGGGGAGCTGTTTTTT. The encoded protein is CASASQGQVTGELFF.

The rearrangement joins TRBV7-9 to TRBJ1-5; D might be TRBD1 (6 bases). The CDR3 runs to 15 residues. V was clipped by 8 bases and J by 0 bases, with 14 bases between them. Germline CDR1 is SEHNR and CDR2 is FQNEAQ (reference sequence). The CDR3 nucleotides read TGTGCCAGCCTGCGGGGACACTATAGCAATCAGCCCCAGCATTTT. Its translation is CASLRGHYSNQPQHF.

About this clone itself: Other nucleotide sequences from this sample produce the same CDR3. The CDR3 reads CASSPLAAQETQYF. CDR3 DNA: TGTGCCAGCAGCCCTTTAGCGGCACAAGAGACCCAGTACTTC. The rearrangement joins TRBV9 to TRBJ2-5, with D perhaps TRBD2 (6 bases). The ends were cut back, 4 bases at V and 2 bases at J, with 12 bases in the middle. Germline V gene lookup returns CDR1 SGDLS and CDR2 YYNGEE. The CDR3 contains 14 residues.

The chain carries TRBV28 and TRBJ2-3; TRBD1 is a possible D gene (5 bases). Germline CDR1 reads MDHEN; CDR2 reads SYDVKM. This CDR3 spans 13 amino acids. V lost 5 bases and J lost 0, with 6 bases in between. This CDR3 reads CASSPGSTDTQYF. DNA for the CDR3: TGTGCCAGCAGTCCAGGGAGCACAGATACGCAGTATTTT.

The DNA of the CDR3 is TGCGCCAGCAGCCAAACTGGTCGGACTAGCGGGAGGGCCGATGAGCAGTTCTTC. It yields the protein CASSQTGRTSGRADEQFF. V usage is TRBV5-1 and J usage is TRBJ2-1; 15 bases map to TRBD2. The germline gives CDR1 SGHRS, CDR2 YFSETQ. With V trimmed by 4 bases and J by 8 bases, 13 bases remained unmatched. The CDR3 covers 18 residues.

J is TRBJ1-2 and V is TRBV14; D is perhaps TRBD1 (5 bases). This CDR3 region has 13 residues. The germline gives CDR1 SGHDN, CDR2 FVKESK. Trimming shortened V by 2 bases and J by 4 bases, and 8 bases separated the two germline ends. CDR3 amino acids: CASSQSQGYGYTF. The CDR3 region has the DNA TGTGCCAGCAGCCAAAGTCAGGGCTATGGCTACACCTTC.

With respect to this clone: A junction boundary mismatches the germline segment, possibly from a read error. The CDR3 sequence: CASSLAATRSTGELFF. CDR3 sequence (DNA): TGTGCTAGCAGCTTAGCAGCGACTCGGAGTACCGGGGAGCTGTTTTTT. The chain links TRBV7-7 to TRBJ2-2, with no clear D. The CDR3 length is 16 residues. CDR1 is SSHAT, CDR2 FNYEAQ, per germline (reference sequence).

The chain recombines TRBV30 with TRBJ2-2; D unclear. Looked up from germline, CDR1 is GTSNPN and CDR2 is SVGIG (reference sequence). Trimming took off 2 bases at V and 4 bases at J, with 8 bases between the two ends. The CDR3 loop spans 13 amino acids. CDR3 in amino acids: CAWSTRTTGELFF. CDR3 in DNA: TGTGCCTGGAGTACCCGGACCACCGGGGAGCTGTTTTTT. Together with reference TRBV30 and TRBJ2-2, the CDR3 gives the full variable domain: SQTIHQWPATLVQPVGSPLSLECTVEGTSNPNLYWYRQAAGRGLQLLFYSVGIGQISSEVPQNLSASRPQDRQFILSSKKLLLSDSGFYLCAWSTRTTGELFFGEGSRLTVL.

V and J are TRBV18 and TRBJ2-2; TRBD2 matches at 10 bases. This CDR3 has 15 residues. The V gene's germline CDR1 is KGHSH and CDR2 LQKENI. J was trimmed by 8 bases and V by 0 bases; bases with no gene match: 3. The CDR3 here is CASSPPGTSAGELFF. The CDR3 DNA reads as TGTGCCAGCTCACCACCCGGGACTAGCGCTGGGGAGCTGTTTTTT.